The rows below give T cell receptor beta chains drawn from one sample of a study of T cells in Graves' hyperthyroidism and ophthalmopathy. TCRdb redid the calling of the multiplex PCR reads with MiXCR, one entry per CDR3 protein. The table records roughly 700,000 distinct CDR3 sequences, roughly 17% of them present only once. Sequences were obtained from blood. All receptors come from a man between 50 and 59 years old with Graves' hyperthyroidism. CDR3s include the opening cysteine and the closing phenylalanine or tryptophan. D genes are given only for firm matches. A clone size is listed for some rows: how often the clone was seen (once, few, many), or a class if it is expanded.

j_call clone_size v_call cdr3_length d_call cdr3_nt cdr3_aa
TRBJ2-7 many TRBV7-6 14 TRBD1 TGTGCCAGCAGCTCGAGGGACAGGGCCTACGAGCAGTACTTC CASSSRDRAYEQYF
TRBJ2-2 . TRBV29-1 16 TRBD2 TGCAGCGTTGAAAAGGCTAGCGGGAAGAACACCGGGGAGCTGTTTTTT CSVEKASGKNTGELFF
TRBJ2-1 few TRBV18 15 . TGTGCCAGCTCACCATCGATGGACCCGTGGAATGAGCAGTTCTTC CASSPSMDPWNEQFF
TRBJ2-1 many TRBV6-1 15 TRBD2 TGTGCCAGCAGTGATGGGAGGGTCTTAAGGTATGAGCAGTTCTTC CASSDGRVLRYEQFF
TRBJ1-2 many TRBV6-1 16 . TGTGCCAGCAGTGAAGTGGTGTTACAGCTCGCCTATGGCTACACCTTC CASSEVVLQLAYGYTF
TRBJ2-1 . TRBV27 15 TRBD1 TGTGCCAGCAGTTTATCCGGGACAGTTTACAATGAGCAGTTCTTC CASSLSGTVYNEQFF
TRBJ1-5 . TRBV7-8 16 . TGTGCCAGCAGCTTCAATGACAGGACGATCGGTCAGCCCCAGCATTTT CASSFNDRTIGQPQHF
TRBJ2-3 many TRBV18 15 . TGTGCCAGCTCACCACGGGATTGGAGCACAGATACGCAGTATTTT CASSPRDWSTDTQYF
TRBJ2-1 many TRBV10-3 12 . TGTGCCATCAGTCCACTGGGGAATGAGCAGTTCTTC CAISPLGNEQFF
TRBJ2-7 . TRBV6-5 13 . TGTGCCAGCAGGTCCTCGGACGGCTACGAGCAGTACTTC CASRSSDGYEQYF
TRBJ2-5 many TRBV7-9 11 . TGTGCCAGCCTACACAGGGAGACCCAGTACTTC CASLHRETQYF
TRBJ2-7 . TRBV6-2/TRBV6-3 14 TRBD2 TGTGCCAGCAGTTATAGGGAGGGCCGTCAAGAGCAGTACTTC CASSYREGRQEQYF
TRBJ1-4 many TRBV30 14 TRBD1 TGTGCCTGGAGTGGCCCGACAGGGACCGAAAAACTGTTTTTT CAWSGPTGTEKLFF
TRBJ2-1 many TRBV11-2 17 TRBD2 TGTGCCAGCAGCTTGGTTACAGGGACTAGAGATCGTCATGAGCAGTTCTTC CASSLVTGTRDRHEQFF
TRBJ1-5 . TRBV7-9 16 . TGTGCCAGCAGCTCCAGCGTGGACTATAGCAATCAGCCCCAGCATTTT CASSSSVDYSNQPQHF
TRBJ2-4 many TRBV27 13 TRBD1 TGTGCCAGCAGCCCAGGGACAGAAAACATTCAGTACTTC CASSPGTENIQYF
TRBJ1-3 many TRBV7-9 16 TRBD1 TGTGCCAGCAGCCCAGACAGGGCACACTCTGGAAACACCATATATTTT CASSPDRAHSGNTIYF
TRBJ2-3 few TRBV2 20 TRBD2 TGTGCCAGCAGTCAAACGGGACTAGCGGGAGGGCCCCTTAGCACAGATACGCAGTATTTT CASSQTGLAGGPLSTDTQYF
TRBJ2-2 many TRBV5-1 16 . TGCGCCAGCAGCTTGGGGAGTGTGGGGCGAACCGGGGAGCTGTTTTTT CASSLGSVGRTGELFF
TRBJ2-7 many TRBV7-9 16 TRBD1 TGTGCCAGCAGCCGAACCGACAGGGACATCACCTACGAGCAGTACTTC CASSRTDRDITYEQYF
TRBJ1-5 few TRBV9 15 . TGTGCCAGCAGCTCAAGTGGACGGGGTGATCAGCCCCAGCATTTT CASSSSGRGDQPQHF
TRBJ2-2 . TRBV28 17 TRBD1 TGTGCCAGCAGACATTCATTGGGACAGGGCTGGAGCGGGGAGCTGTTTTTT CASRHSLGQGWSGELFF
TRBJ2-7 many TRBV7-9 14 . TGTGCCAGCAGCTCGGGACCCCTTATCGACGAGCAGTACTTC CASSSGPLIDEQYF
TRBJ1-1 few TRBV20-1 13 . TGCAGTGCTAGCCCGGTTTTGAACACTGAAGCTTTCTTT CSASPVLNTEAFF
TRBJ2-4 . TRBV6-2/TRBV6-3 16 TRBD2 TGTGCCAGCAGTTACACGACTAGCGGGAGAGAAAACATTCGGTACTTC CASSYTTSGRENIRYF
TRBJ1-2 few TRBV5-5 16 . TGTGCCAGCAGCCCCCAGGAGAAGCAGCTTAACTATGGCTACACCTTC CASSPQEKQLNYGYTF
TRBJ1-1 . TRBV20-1 14 . TGCAGTGCTAGAGGCTTGGGGGAGAACACTGAAGCTTTCTTT CSARGLGENTEAFF
TRBJ1-4 few TRBV10-3 16 TRBD1 TGTGCCATCAGTAAGGAGACAGGGCTTTTTAATGAAAAACTGTTTTTT CAISKETGLFNEKLFF
TRBJ2-1 many TRBV20-1 15 . TGCAGTGCTAGAGATGGACACTTAGGAGACAATGAGCAGTTCTTC CSARDGHLGDNEQFF
TRBJ2-2 many TRBV19 14 . TGTGCCAGTAGTGTCGGACGGGACACCGGGGAGCTGTTTTTT CASSVGRDTGELFF
TRBJ2-1 . TRBV6-5 16 TRBD2 TGTGCCAGCAGTTCCCCTTTAGCGGGAGAGGTAACGTACCAGTTCTTC CASSSPLAGEVTYQFF
TRBJ2-2 . TRBV24-1 17 TRBD1 TGTGCCACCAGTGATTCCACAGGGGGCGCGGTCACCGGGGAGCTGTTTTTT CATSDSTGGAVTGELFF
TRBJ2-7 once TRBV29-1 15 TRBD2 TGCAGCGTTACCTTCGCGGGAGGGGGAACCTACAAGCAGTACTTC CSVTFAGGGTYKQYF
TRBJ2-5 few TRBV28 11 . TGTGCCAGCAGTTTGGGGGGCTCCTGGGACTTC CASSLGGSWDF
TRBJ1-4 many TRBV27 19 TRBD1 TGTGCCAGCAGTTCAATAACCTACACTTACAGGGGAACTAATGAAAAACTGTTTTTT CASSSITYTYRGTNEKLFF
TRBJ2-3 . TRBV5-1 14 . TGCGCCTTCGCGGCGTCGCGATCCACAGATACGCAGTATTTT CAFAASRSTDTQYF
TRBJ1-1 . TRBV3-1 11 . TGTGCCAGCAGCCAACGAACTGAAGCTTTCTTT CASSQRTEAFF
TRBJ2-1 few TRBV20-1 15 TRBD1 TGCAGTGCTAGAGGGGACAGCCCTTCCTACAATGAGCAGTTCTTC CSARGDSPSYNEQFF
TRBJ2-6 . TRBV7-3 18 TRBD1 TGTGCCAGCAGACCGACAGGGGGCGCAAGCTCTGGGGCCAACGTCCTGACTTTC CASRPTGGASSGANVLTF
TRBJ1-2 . TRBV13 16 . TGTGCCAGCAGCGGCGCCCTGCACAGATTCTGGTATGGCTACACCTTC CASSGALHRFWYGYTF
TRBJ2-7 few TRBV20-1 15 TRBD1 TGCAGTGCTAGAAGGGGGCGCGTATCGTCGGACGAGCAGTACTTC CSARRGRVSSDEQYF
TRBJ2-7 . TRBV20-1 14 TRBD2 TGCAGTGCTAGAGCGGGGGGACCATCTTACGAGCAGTACTTC CSARAGGPSYEQYF
TRBJ2-5 . TRBV29-1 13 . TGCAGCGTCGCAACAGGGTACCAAGAGACCCAGTACTTC CSVATGYQETQYF
TRBJ2-5 once TRBV11-2 12 . TGTGCCAGCAGCTTTATTGGAGAGACCCAGTACTTC CASSFIGETQYF
TRBJ2-5 many TRBV28 13 . TGTGCCAGCAGTTTGACGGTGATGAAGACCCAGTACTTC CASSLTVMKTQYF
TRBJ2-7 . TRBV20-1 13 TRBD1 TGCAGTGCGTCCGGGACAGTCTCCTACGAGCAGTACTTC CSASGTVSYEQYF
TRBJ1-2 . TRBV20-1 14 . TGCAGTGCTAGAGATTCACCCGGGAACTATGGCTACACCTTC CSARDSPGNYGYTF
TRBJ2-7 once TRBV14 16 TRBD1 TGTGCCAGCAGCCAAGATCTGGGGACAGGGTTGTACGAGCAGTACTTC CASSQDLGTGLYEQYF
TRBJ1-1 many TRBV12-3/TRBV12-4 12 . TGTGCCAGCAGTAACTTTGAGACTGAAGCTTTCTTT CASSNFETEAFF
TRBJ2-2 many TRBV12-3/TRBV12-4 15 TRBD1 TGTGCCAGCAGTTTCCCAGGGGGAGACACCGGGGAGCTGTTTTTT CASSFPGGDTGELFF
TRBJ2-2 many TRBV30 14 . TGTGCCTGGAGGCGTGCGGGATTCGGCGGGGAGCTGTTTTTT CAWRRAGFGGELFF
TRBJ2-7 few TRBV20-1 15 TRBD2 TGCAGTGCTATGCTAGCTAGCGGGAGGGCCTACGAGCAGTACTTC CSAMLASGRAYEQYF
TRBJ2-5 . TRBV7-3 13 . TGTGCCAGCGGCAGAAACCAAGAAGAGACCCAGTACTTC CASGRNQEETQYF